The rows below give T cell receptor beta chains drawn from one sample of a study of cytomegalovirus exposure and HLA in healthy donors. This table comes from immunoSEQ multiplex PCR, and its TCRdb copy is limited to in-frame clones, with some not included. The table shows 190,000 or so clones, with less than 85% occurring only once. What was sequenced was PBMCs. These receptors were taken from a boy between 5 and 17 years old in good health and CMV-seronegative. CDR3s include the opening cysteine and the closing phenylalanine or tryptophan. Each record gives: V gene, D gene, J gene, CDR3 length, CDR3 protein. D genes are given only for firm matches.

v_call: TRBV4-1; d_call: -; j_call: TRBJ1-4; cdr3_length: 13; cdr3_aa: CASSQAEGPKLFF
v_call: TRBV5-4; d_call: -; j_call: TRBJ1-5; cdr3_length: 14; cdr3_aa: CASSTGTGNQPQHF
v_call: TRBV4-1; d_call: TRBD1; j_call: TRBJ1-2; cdr3_length: 15; cdr3_aa: CASSQGQGADYGYTF
v_call: TRBV9; d_call: TRBD1; j_call: TRBJ2-5; cdr3_length: 16; cdr3_aa: CASSVDPGGWMQTQYF
v_call: TRBV4-1; d_call: TRBD1; j_call: TRBJ2-5; cdr3_length: 17; cdr3_aa: CASSQFTTGDSQETQYF
v_call: TRBV29-1; d_call: -; j_call: TRBJ2-1; cdr3_length: 12; cdr3_aa: CSVKRTSNEQFF
v_call: TRBV5-6; d_call: -; j_call: TRBJ2-1; cdr3_length: 17; cdr3_aa: CASSYYRPGLDYNEQFF
v_call: TRBV7-9; d_call: -; j_call: TRBJ1-1; cdr3_length: 15; cdr3_aa: CASSFPNNRNTEAFF
v_call: TRBV6-5; d_call: -; j_call: TRBJ1-5; cdr3_length: 15; cdr3_aa: CASSNRVGSNQPQHF
v_call: TRBV2; d_call: TRBD2; j_call: TRBJ2-1; cdr3_length: 15; cdr3_aa: CASSTLAGGGNEQFF
v_call: TRBV5-6; d_call: TRBD1; j_call: TRBJ2-2; cdr3_length: 16; cdr3_aa: CASSWGQGANTGELFF
v_call: TRBV7-9; d_call: -; j_call: TRBJ1-6; cdr3_length: 16; cdr3_aa: CASSSQLGGSRITLHF
v_call: TRBV6-1; d_call: -; j_call: TRBJ2-2; cdr3_length: 15; cdr3_aa: CASSGTGGHTGELFF
v_call: TRBV19; d_call: -; j_call: TRBJ1-4; cdr3_length: 17; cdr3_aa: CASSIIPGRVSGEKLFF
v_call: TRBV5-1; d_call: -; j_call: TRBJ1-4; cdr3_length: 14; cdr3_aa: CASSPQVSNEKLFF
v_call: TRBV27; d_call: -; j_call: TRBJ1-2; cdr3_length: 14; cdr3_aa: CASAWGRFGNGYTF